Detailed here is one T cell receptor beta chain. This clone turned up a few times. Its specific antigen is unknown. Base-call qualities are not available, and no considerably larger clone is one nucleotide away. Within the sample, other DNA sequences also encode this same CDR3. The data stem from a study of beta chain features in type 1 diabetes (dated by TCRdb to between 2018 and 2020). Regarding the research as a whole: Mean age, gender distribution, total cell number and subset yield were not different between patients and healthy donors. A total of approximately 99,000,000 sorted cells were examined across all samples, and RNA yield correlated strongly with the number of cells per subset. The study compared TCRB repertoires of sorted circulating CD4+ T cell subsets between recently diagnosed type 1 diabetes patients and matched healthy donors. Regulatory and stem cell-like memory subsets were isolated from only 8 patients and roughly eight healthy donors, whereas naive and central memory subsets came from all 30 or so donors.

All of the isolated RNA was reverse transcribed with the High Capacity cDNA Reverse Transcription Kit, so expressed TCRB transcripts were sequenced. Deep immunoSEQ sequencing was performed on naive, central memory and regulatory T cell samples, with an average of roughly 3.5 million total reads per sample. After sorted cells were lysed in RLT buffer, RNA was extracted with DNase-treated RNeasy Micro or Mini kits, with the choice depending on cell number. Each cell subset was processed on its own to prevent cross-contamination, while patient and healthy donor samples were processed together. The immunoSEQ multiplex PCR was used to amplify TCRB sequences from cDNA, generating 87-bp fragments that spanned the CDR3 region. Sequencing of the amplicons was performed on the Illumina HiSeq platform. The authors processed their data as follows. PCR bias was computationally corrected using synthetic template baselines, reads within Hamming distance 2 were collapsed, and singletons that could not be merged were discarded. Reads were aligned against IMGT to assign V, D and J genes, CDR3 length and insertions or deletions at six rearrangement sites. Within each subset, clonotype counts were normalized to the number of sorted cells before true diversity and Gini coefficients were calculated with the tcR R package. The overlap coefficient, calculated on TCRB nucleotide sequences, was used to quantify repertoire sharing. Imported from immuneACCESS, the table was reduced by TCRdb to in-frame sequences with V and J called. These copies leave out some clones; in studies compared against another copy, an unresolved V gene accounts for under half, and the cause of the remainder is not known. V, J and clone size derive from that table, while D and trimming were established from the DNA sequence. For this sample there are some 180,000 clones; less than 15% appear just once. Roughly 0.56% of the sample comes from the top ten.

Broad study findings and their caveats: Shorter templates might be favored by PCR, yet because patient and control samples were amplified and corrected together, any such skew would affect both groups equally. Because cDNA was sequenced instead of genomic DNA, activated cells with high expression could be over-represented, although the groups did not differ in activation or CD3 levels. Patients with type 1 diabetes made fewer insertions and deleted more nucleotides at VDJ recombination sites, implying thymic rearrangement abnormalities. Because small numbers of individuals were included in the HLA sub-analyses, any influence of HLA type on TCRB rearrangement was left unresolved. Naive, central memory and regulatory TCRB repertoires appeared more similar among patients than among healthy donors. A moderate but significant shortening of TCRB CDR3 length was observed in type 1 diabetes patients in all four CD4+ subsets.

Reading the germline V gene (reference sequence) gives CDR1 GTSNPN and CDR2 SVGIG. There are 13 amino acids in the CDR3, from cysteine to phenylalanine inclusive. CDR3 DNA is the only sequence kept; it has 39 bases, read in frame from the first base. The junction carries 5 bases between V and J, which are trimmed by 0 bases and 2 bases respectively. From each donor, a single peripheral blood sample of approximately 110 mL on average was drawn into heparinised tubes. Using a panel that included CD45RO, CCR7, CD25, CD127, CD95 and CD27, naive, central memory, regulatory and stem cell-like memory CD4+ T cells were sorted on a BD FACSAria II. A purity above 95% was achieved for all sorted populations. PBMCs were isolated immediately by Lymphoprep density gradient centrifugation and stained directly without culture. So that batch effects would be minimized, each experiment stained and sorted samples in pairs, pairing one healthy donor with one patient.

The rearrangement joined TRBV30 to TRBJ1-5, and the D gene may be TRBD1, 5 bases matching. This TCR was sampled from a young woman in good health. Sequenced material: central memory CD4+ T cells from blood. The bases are TGTGCCTGGAGTGTAGGGGGCAATCAGCCCCAGCATTTT. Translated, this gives CAWSVGGNQPQHF. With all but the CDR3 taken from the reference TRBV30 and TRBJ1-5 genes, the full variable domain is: SQTIHQWPATLVQPVGSPLSLECTVEGTSNPNLYWYRQAAGRGLQLLFYSVGIGQISSEVPQNLSASRPQDRQFILSSKKLLLSDSGFYLCAWSVGGNQPQHFGDGTRLSIL.